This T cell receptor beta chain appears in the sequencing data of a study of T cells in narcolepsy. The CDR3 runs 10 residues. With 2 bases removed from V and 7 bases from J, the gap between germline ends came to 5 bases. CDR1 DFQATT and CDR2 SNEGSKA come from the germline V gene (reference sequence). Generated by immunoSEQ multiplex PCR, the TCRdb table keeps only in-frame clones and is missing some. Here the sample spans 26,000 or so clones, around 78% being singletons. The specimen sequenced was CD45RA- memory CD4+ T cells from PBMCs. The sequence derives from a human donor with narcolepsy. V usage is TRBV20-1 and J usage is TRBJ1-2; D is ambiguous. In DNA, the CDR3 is TGCAGTGCTAGATTGTCTGGCTACACCTTC. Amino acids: CSARLSGYTF.